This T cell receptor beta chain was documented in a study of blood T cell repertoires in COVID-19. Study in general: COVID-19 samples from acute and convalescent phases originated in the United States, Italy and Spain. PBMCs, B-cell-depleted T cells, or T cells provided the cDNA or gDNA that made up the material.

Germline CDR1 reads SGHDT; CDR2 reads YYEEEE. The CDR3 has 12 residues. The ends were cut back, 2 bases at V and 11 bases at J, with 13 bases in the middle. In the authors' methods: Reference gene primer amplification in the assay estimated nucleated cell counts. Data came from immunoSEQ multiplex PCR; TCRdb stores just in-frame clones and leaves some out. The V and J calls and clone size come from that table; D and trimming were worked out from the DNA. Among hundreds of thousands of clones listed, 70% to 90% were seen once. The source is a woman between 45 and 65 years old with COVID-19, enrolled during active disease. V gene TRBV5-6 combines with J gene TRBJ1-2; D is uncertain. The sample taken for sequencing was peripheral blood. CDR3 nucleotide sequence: TGTGCCAGCAGCTTTATGGTCCCAGCGTACACCTTC. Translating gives CASSFMVPAYTF. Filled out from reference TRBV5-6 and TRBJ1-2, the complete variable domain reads DAGVTQSPTHLIKTRGQQVTLRCSPKSGHDTVSWYQQALGQGPQFIFQYYEEEERQRGNFPDRFSGHQFPNYSSELNVNALLLGDSALYLCASSFMVPAYTFGSGTRLTVV.